This T cell receptor (beta chain) was captured by sequencing in a study of cytomegalovirus exposure and HLA in healthy donors. About the research overall: A prior analysis found 117 million unique TCR beta sequences from some 190 million T cells.

The PCR made use of 60 Vbeta and 13 Jbeta primers. Repertoires were generated with immunoSEQ multiplex PCR, while TCRdb's copy carries only in-frame clones and drops some. Counted here are 200,000 to 250,000 clones, 75% to 90% occurring once; the ten biggest clones make up 1%. Healthy bone marrow donors supplied every sample. Sequencing used PBMCs. The clonotype was recovered from a woman under 30 in good health and CMV-seronegative.

The CDR3 DNA reads TGCGCCAGCAGCGATCCCACAGGAACCTATAGCAATCAGCCCCAGCATTTT. This encodes CASSDPTGTYSNQPQHF. The V and J genes are TRBV5-1 and TRBJ1-5; TRBD1 is a possible D gene (5 bases). Germline CDR1 SGHRS, CDR2 YFSETQ. This CDR3 comprises 17 residues. Trimming left V 4 bases short and J 0 bases short, with 17 bases between.